Below, 3 T cell receptor beta chains from the same sample are listed, as sequenced in a study of T-cell reconstitution after alpha-beta-depleted transplantation in children. This sample's TCRbeta library carried unique molecular identifier barcodes. TCRdb reanalysed the PCR reads using MiXCR and keeps one entry per CDR3 protein. There are around 580,000 distinct CDR3 sequences in the sample; 20% to 25% occur only once, and roughly 15% lies in the top ten. Sequencing used PBMCs, mostly from graft donor cells, obtained 360 days after TCRalphabeta/CD19-depleted stem cell transplant. The receptor source for this set is a boy younger than two who had a stem cell transplant for acute myeloid leukemia, so the T cells may come from the graft donor.

V gene TRBV20-1 combines with J gene TRBJ2-3; 9 positions match TRBD2. Looked up from germline, CDR1 is DFQATT and CDR2 is SNEGSKA (reference sequence). This CDR3 comprises 19 residues. V shed 3 bases and J 3 bases; nucleotides not matched to a gene: 19. The CDR3 nucleotides read TGCAGTGCTAGGAAAGGGGGGGATCCAGCGGGGGGTAAAACAGATACGCAGTATTTT. Protein: CSARKGGDPAGGKTDTQYF.

Of note for this clonotype: This is likely a read error, given that the CDR3 carries no conserved phenylalanine or tryptophan at its end. The V gene is TRBV20-1, the J gene TRBJ1-4; 11 nucleotides agree with TRBD1. Germline CDR1 reads DFQATT; CDR2 reads SNEGSKA (reference sequence). This CDR3 has 12 residues. Unmatched junction bases numbered 8, after V lost 6 bases and J lost 14 bases. In DNA form, the CDR3 reads TGCAGTGCACGGACAGGGGGCAATGGTCTGTTTTAT. Encoded protein: CSARTGGNGLFY.

This clonotype has ten or more counts. The rearrangement links TRBV4-3 to TRBJ2-7; weak D call: TRBD1 (7 bases). The CDR3 runs to 15 residues. CDR1 and CDR2 from the germline V gene are LGHNA and YSLEER. With 3 bases removed from V and 4 bases from J, the gap between germline ends came to 16 bases. The CDR3, as DNA: TGCGCCAGCAGCCAGGATCGACAGGGAGGTTACGAGCAGTACTTC. Protein product: CASSQDRQGGYEQYF.